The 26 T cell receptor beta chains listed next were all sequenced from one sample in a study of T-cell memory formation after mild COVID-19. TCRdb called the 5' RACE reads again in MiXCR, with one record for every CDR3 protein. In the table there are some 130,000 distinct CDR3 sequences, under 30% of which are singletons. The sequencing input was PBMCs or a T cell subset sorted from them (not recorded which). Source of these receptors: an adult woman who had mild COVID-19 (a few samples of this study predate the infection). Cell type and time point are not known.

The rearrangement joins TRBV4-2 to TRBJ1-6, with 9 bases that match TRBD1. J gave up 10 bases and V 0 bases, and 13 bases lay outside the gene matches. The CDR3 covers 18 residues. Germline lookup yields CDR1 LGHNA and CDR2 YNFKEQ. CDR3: CASSQDPSFTGGSSPLHF. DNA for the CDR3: TGTGCCAGCAGCCAAGATCCTTCTTTTACAGGGGGCAGCTCACCCCTCCACTTT.

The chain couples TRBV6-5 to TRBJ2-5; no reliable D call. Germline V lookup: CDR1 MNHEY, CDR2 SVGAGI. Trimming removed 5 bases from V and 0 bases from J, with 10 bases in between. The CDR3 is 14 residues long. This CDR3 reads CASSAWTYQETQYF. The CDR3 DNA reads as TGTGCCAGCAGTGCATGGACCTACCAAGAGACCCAGTACTTC.

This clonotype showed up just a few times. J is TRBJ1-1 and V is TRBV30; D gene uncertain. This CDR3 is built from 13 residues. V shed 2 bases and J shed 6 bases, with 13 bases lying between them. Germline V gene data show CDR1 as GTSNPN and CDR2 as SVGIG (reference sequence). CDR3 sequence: CAWSHLGFPEAFF. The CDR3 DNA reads TGTGCCTGGAGTCATTTGGGGTTCCCTGAAGCTTTCTTT.

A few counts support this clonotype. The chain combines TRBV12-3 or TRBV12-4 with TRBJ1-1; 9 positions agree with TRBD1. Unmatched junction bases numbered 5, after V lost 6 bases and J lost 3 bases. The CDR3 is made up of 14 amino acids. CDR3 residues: CASRWTGVDTEAFF. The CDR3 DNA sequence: TGTGCCAGCAGGTGGACAGGGGTGGACACTGAAGCTTTCTTT.

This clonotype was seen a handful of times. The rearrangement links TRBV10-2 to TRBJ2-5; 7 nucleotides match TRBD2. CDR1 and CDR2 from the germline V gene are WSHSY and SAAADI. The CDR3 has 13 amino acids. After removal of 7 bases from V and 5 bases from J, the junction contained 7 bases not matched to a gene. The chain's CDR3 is CASTGGVGETQYF. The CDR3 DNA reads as TGCGCCAGCACTGGGGGGGTAGGGGAGACCCAGTACTTC.

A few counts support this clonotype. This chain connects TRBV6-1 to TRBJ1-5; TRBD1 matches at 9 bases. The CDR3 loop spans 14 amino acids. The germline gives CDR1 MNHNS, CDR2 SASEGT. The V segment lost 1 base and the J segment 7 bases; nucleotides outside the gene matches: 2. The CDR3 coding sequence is TGTGCCAGCAGTGAAGGGGACAGGGTGCAGCCCCAGCATTTT. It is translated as CASSEGDRVQPQHF.

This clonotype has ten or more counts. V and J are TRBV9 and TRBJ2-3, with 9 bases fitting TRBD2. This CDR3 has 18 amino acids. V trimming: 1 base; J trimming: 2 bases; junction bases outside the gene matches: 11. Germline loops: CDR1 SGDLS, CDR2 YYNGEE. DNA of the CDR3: TGTGCCAGCAGCGTAAGGAGAGCGGGGGGTCTAAACACAGATACGCAGTATTTT. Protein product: CASSVRRAGGLNTDTQYF.

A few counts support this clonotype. For the CDR3, the DNA is TGTGCCAGAGCCGTCCAAACCGGGGAGCTGTTTTTT. Translating gives CARAVQTGELFF. J is TRBJ2-2 and V is TRBV7-9; no reliable D call. V was clipped by 9 bases and J by 5 bases, with 10 bases between them. CDR3 length: 12 residues. Germline V lookup: CDR1 SEHNR, CDR2 FQNEAQ (reference sequence).

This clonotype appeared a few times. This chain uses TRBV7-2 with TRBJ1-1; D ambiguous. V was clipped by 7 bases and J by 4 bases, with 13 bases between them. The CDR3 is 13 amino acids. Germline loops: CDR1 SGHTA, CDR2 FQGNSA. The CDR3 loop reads CASTLWDGTEAFF. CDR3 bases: TGTGCCAGCACCCTCTGGGATGGCACTGAAGCTTTCTTT.

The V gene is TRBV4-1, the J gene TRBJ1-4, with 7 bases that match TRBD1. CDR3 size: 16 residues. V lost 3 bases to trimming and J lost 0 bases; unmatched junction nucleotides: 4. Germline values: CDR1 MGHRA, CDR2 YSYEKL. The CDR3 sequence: CASSQGQFATNEKLFF. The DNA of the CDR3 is TGCGCCAGCAGCCAGGGACAGTTCGCAACTAATGAAAAACTGTTTTTT.

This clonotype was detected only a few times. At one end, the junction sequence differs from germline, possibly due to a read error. CDR3 region: CASSSSGGASDTLYF. The CDR3 DNA sequence: TGTGCCAGCAGTTCGAGCGGGGGGGCCTCAGATACGCTGTATTTT. J is TRBJ2-3 and V is TRBV6-2 or TRBV6-3, with 10 bases matching TRBD2. Germline CDR1 reads MNHEY; CDR2 reads SVGEGT. The CDR3 length is 15 residues.

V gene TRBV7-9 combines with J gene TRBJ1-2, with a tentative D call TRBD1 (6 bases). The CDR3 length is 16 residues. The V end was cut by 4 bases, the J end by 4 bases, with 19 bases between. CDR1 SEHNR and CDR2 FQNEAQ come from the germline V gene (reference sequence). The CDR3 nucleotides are TGTGCCAGCAGCTCCCCAGCTACCACAGGGACCTATGGCTACACCTTC. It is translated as CASSSPATTGTYGYTF.

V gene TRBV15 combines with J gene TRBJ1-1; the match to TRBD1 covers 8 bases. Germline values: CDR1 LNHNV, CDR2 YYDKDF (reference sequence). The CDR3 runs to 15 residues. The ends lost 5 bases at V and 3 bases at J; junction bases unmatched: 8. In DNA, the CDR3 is TGTGCCACCAGCTTCGTCGACAGGGGCGACACTGAAGCTTTCTTT. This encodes CATSFVDRGDTEAFF.

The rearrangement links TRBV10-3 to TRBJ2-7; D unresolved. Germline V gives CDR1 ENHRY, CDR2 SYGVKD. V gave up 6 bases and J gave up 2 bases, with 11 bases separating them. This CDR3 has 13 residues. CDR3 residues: CAIRRVGPYEQYF. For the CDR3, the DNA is TGTGCCATCAGAAGGGTAGGGCCCTACGAGCAGTACTTC.

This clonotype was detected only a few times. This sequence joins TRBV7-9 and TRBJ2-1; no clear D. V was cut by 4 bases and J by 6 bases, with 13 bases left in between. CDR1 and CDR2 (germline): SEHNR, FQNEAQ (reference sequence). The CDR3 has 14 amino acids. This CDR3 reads CASSSGPYGNEQFF. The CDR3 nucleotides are TGTGCCAGCAGCTCAGGACCCTACGGCAATGAGCAGTTCTTC.

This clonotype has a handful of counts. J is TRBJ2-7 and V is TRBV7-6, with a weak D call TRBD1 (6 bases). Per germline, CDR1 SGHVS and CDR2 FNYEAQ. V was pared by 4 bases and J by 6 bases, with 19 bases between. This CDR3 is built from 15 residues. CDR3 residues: CASSSGAESPFEQYF. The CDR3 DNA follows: TGTGCCAGCAGCTCAGGGGCCGAGAGTCCTTTCGAGCAGTACTTC.

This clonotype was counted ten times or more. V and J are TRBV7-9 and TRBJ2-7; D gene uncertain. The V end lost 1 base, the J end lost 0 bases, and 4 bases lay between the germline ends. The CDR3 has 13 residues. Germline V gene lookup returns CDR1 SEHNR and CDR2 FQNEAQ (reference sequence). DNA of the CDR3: TGTGCCAGCAGCTTAGACAGCTCCTACGAGCAGTACTTC. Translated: CASSLDSSYEQYF.

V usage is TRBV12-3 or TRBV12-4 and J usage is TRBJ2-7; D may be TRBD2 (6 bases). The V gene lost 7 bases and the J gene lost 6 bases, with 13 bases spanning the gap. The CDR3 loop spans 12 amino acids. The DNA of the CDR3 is TGTGCCAGCACCGTGGGACTGGCCGAGCAGTACTTC. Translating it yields CASTVGLAEQYF.

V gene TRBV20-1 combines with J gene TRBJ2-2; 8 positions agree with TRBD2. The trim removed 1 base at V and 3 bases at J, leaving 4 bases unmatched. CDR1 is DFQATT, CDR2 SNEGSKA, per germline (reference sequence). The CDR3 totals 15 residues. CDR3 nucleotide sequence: TGCAGTGCTAGAGCGGGGGGGAGGGACACCGGGGAGCTGTTTTTT. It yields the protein CSARAGGRDTGELFF.

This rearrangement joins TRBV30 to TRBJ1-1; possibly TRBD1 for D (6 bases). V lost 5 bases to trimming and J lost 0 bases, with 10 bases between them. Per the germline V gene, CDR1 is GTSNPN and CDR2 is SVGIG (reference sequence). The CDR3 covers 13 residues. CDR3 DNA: TGTGCCTGGTCGGACAGAATGAACACTGAAGCTTTCTTT. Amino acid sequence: CAWSDRMNTEAFF.

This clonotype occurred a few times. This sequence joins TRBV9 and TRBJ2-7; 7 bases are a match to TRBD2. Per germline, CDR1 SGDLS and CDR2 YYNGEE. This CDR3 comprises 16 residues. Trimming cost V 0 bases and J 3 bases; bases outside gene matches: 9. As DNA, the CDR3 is TGTGCCAGCAGCGTAGAGGCGGGAGACGGAAGCTACGAGCAGTACTTC. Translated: CASSVEAGDGSYEQYF.

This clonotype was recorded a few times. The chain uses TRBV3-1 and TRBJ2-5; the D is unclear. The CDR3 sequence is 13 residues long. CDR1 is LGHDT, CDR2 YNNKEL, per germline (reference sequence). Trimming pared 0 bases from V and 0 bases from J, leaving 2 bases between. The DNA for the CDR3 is TGTGCCAGCAGCCAAGACTACCAAGAGACCCAGTACTTC. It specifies CASSQDYQETQYF.

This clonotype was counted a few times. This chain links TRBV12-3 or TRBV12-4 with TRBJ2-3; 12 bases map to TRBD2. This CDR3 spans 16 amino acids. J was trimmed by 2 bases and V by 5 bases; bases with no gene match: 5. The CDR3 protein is CASSPTSGGHTDTQYF. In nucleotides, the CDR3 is TGTGCCAGCAGTCCGACTAGCGGGGGTCACACAGATACGCAGTATTTT.

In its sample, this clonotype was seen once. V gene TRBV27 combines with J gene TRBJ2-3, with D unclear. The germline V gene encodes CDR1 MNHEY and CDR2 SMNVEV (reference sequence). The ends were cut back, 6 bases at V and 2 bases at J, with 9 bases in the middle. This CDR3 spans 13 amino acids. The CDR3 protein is CASSPRPTDTQYF. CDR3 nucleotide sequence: TGTGCCAGCAGCCCGAGACCCACAGATACGCAGTATTTT.

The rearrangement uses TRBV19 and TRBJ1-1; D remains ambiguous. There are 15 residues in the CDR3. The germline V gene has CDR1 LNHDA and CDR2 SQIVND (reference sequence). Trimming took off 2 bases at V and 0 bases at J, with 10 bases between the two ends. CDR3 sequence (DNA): TGTGCCAGTAGTATAACTTCGGGGATGAACACTGAAGCTTTCTTT. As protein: CASSITSGMNTEAFF.

The chain's CDR3 is CASSVMVGRGTEAFF. CDR3 nucleotides: TGTGCCAGCAGTGTTATGGTAGGGCGAGGGACTGAAGCTTTCTTT. The genes are TRBV7-9 and TRBJ1-1, with D uncertain. This CDR3 spans 15 amino acids. The germline V gene encodes CDR1 SEHNR and CDR2 FQNEAQ (reference sequence). Trimming stripped 6 bases from V and 5 bases from J, with 19 bases between.